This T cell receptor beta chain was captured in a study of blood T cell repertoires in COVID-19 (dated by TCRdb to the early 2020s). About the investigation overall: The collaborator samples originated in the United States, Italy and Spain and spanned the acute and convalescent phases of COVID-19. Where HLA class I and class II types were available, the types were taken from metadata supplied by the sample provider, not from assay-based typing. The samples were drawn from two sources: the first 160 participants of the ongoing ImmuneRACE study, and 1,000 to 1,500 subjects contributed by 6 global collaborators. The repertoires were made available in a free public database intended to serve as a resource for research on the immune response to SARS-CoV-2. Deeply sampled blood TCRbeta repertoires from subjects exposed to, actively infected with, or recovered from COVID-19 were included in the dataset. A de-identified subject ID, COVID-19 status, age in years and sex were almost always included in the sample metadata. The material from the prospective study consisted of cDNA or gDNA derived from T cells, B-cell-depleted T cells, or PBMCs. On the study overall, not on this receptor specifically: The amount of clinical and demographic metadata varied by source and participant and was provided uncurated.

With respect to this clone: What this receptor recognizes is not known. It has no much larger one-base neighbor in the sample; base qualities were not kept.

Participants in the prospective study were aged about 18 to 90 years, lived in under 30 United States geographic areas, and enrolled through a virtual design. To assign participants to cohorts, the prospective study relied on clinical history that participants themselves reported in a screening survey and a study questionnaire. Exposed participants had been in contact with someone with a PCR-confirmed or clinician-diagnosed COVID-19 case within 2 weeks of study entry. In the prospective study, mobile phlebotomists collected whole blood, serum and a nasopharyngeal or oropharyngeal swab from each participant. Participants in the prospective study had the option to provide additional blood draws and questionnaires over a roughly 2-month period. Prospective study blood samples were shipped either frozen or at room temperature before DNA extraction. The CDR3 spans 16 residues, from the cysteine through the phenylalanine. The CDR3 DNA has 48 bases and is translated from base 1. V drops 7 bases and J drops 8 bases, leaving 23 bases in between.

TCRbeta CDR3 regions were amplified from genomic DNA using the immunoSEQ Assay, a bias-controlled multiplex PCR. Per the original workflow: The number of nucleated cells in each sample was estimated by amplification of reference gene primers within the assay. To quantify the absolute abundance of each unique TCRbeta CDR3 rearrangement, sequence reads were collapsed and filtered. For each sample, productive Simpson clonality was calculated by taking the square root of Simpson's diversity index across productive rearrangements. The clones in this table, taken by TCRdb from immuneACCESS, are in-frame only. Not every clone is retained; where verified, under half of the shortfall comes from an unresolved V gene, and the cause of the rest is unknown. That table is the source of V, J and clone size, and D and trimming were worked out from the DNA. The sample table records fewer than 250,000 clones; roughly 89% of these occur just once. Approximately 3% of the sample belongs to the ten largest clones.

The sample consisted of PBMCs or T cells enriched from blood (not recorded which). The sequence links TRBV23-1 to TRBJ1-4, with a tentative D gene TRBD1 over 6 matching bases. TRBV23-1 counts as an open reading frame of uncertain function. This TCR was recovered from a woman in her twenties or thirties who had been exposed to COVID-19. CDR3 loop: CASTLAALRGGEKLFF. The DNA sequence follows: TGCGCCAGCACCCTCGCGGCACTTAGAGGGGGAGAAAAACTGTTTTTT.